The entry below gives a single T cell receptor beta chain sequence along with its context. The data derive from a study of cytomegalovirus exposure and HLA in healthy donors. Primers: 60 Vbeta forward and 13 Jbeta reverse. Generated by immunoSEQ multiplex PCR, the TCRdb table keeps only in-frame clones and is missing some. The table shows 150,000 to 180,000 clones, with about four fifths occurring only once. The CDR3 has 15 residues. V gave up 10 bases and J gave up 4 bases; unmatched junction bases: 14. Germline lookup yields CDR1 WNHNN and CDR2 SYGVQD (reference sequence). The clonotype comes from a man aged 18 to 30 in good health and CMV-seronegative. The genes are TRBV10-1 and TRBJ1-1, with 8 nucleotides matching TRBD1. The material sequenced was PBMCs. CDR3 amino acids: CATSSLPQGATEAFF. In DNA, the CDR3 is TGCGCCACCTCGTCTCTTCCCCAGGGGGCCACTGAAGCTTTCTTT.